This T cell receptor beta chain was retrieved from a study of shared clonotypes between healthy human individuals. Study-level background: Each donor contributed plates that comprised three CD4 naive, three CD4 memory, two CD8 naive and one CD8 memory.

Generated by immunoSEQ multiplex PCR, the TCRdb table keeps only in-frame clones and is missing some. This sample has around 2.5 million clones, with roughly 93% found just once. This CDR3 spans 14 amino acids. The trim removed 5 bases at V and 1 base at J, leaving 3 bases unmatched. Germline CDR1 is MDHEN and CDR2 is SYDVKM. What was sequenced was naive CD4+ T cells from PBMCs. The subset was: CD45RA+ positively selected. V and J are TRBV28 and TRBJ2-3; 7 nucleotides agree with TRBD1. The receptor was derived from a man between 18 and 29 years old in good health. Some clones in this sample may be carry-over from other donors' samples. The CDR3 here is CASSDDRGTDTQYF. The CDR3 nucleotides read TGTGCCAGCAGTGACGACAGGGGCACAGATACGCAGTATTTT.